This T cell receptor beta chain was retrieved from a study of molecular identifiers for immune sequencing clone quantification. Study-wide results and limits: Clones with over 20 RNA copies captured over 98% of effector molecules but under 1% of naive ones.

Germline CDR1 and CDR2: SGDLS and YYNGEE. The ends were cut back, 2 bases at V and 3 bases at J, with 16 bases in the middle. The CDR3 spans 16 residues. Many counts were recorded for this clonotype. Its antigen is as yet unknown. TCRdb reprocessed the PCR reads via MiXCR and lists one record per CDR3 protein. The sample carries under 800,000 distinct CDR3 sequences, around 25% recorded once. The chain uses TRBV9 and TRBJ2-3; TRBD2 might be the D (6 bases). The clonotype was recovered from a human donor in good health. Some libraries in this study had Jurkat cell RNA spiked in. The material sequenced was naive CD8+ T cells from blood, with Jurkat cell RNA spiked in. Subset reported: FACS-sorted CD8+CD4-CCR7+CD45RA+ naive T cells. CDR3 in amino acids: CASSVGTPSPTDTQYF. Here the CDR3 DNA reads TGTGCCAGCAGCGTCGGGACTCCCAGCCCAACAGATACGCAGTATTTT. Variable domain in full (rest from reference TRBV9 and TRBJ2-3): DSGVTQTPKHLITATGQRVTLRCSPRSGDLSVYWYQQSLDQGLQFLIQYYNGEERAKGNILERFSAQQFPDLHSELNLSSLELGDSALYFCASSVGTPSPTDTQYFGPGTRLTVL.